What follows are 23 T cell receptor beta chains derived from one specimen sequenced in a study of human T cells and chemical hapten exposure. Sample time point: pre-sensitization, week 0. Treatment specified: therapeutic diphenylcyclopropenone sensitization with weekly scalp DPC. TCRdb redid the calling of the RACE reads with MiXCR, one entry per CDR3 protein. The sample includes tens of thousands of distinct CDR3 sequences, 5.5% to 7.5% seen only once; the top ten take approximately 1.6%. The sample in question was whole blood, obtained in connection with sensitization to the hapten diphenylcyclopropenone (DPC). The receptors shown here come from a woman in her 30s with alopecia areata. Some clones in this sample may be carry-over from other donors' samples.

This clonotype was seen repeatedly, ten times or more. The chain uses TRBV10-3 and TRBJ2-7; no clear D. The CDR3 has 13 amino acids. The germline CDR1 and CDR2 sequences are ENHRY and SYGVKD. Trimming left V 0 bases short and J 4 bases short, with 7 bases between. The CDR3 spells CAISESMLYEQYF. As DNA, the CDR3 is TGTGCCATCAGTGAGTCGATGTTATACGAGCAGTACTTC.

Concerning this clonotype: This may stem from a read error, because a much larger clone lies one nucleotide away. This chain uses TRBV5-4 with TRBJ2-3; D call uncertain. CDR1 is SGHNT and CDR2 is YYREEE in the germline V gene (reference sequence). Trimming shortened V by 4 bases and J by 4 bases, and 16 bases separated the two germline ends. The length of the CDR3 is 15 residues. The CDR3 nucleotides are TGTGCCAGCAGCCCGAAGACGAGTCCTTCAGATACGCAGTATTTT. This gives the protein CASSPKTSPSDTQYF.

This clonotype was found many times. The chain recombines TRBV12-3 or TRBV12-4 with TRBJ2-5; 7 nucleotides agree with TRBD2. The CDR3 contains 13 residues. Unmatched junction bases numbered 4, after V lost 6 bases and J lost 3 bases. CDR3 nucleotide sequence: TGTGCCAGCAGGCACCGGGGGGAAGAGACCCAGTACTTC. Protein sequence: CASRHRGEETQYF.

This clonotype was recorded at least ten times. The chain links TRBV19 to TRBJ2-4, with 11 bases that match TRBD1. The germline gives CDR1 LNHDA, CDR2 SQIVND (reference sequence). V was pared by 6 bases and J by 0 bases, with 1 base of the junction left unmatched. The CDR3 totals 15 residues. The CDR3 DNA sequence: TGTGCCAGTAGCGGGACAGGGGGAGCCAAAAACATTCAGTACTTC. The encoded protein is CASSGTGGAKNIQYF. Supplemented by reference TRBV19 and TRBJ2-4, the full variable domain reads DGGITQSPKYLFRKEGQNVTLSCEQNLNHDAMYWYRQDPGQGLRLIYYSQIVNDFQKGDIAEGYSVSREKKESFPLTVTSAQKNPTAFYLCASSGTGGAKNIQYFGAGTRLSVL.

The V and J genes are TRBV19 and TRBJ2-7; possible D gene TRBD2, 6 bases. CDR3 length equals 14 residues. Trimming took 7 bases from V and 3 from J, leaving 16 bases between them. The germline V gene has CDR1 LNHDA and CDR2 SQIVND (reference sequence). CDR3 sequence (DNA): TGTGCCAGTACCCCGGCCGGGGGAGTCTACGAGCAGTACTTC. Protein: CASTPAGGVYEQYF.

This clonotype occurred many times. The chain links TRBV5-1 to TRBJ1-4, with D possibly being TRBD1 (5 bases). The CDR3 is 13 residues long. The V end lost 1 base, the J end lost 8 bases, and 9 bases lay between the germline ends. In germline, CDR1 is SGHRS, CDR2 YFSETQ. In DNA, the CDR3 is TGCGCCAGCAGCTTGATGTGGGGGGAAAAACTGTTTTTT. It codes for CASSLMWGEKLFF. Full variable domain (missing parts from reference TRBV5-1 and TRBJ1-4): KAGVTQTPRYLIKTRGQQVTLSCSPISGHRSVSWYQQTPGQGLQFLFEYFSETQRNKGNFPGRFSGRQFSNSRSEMNVSTLELGDSALYLCASSLMWGEKLFFGSGTQLSVL.

This clonotype was observed at least ten times. The V call is TRBV7-2, the J call TRBJ2-5, with TRBD1 matching 8 bases. CDR3 length: 13 amino acids. From germline, CDR1 is SGHTA and CDR2 FQGNSA. The ends lost 5 bases at V and 3 bases at J; junction bases unmatched: 2. CDR3 sequence (DNA): TGTGCCAGCAGCCAGGACAGGGAAGAGACCCAGTACTTC. Protein product: CASSQDREETQYF.

Comments on this clonotype: Being one base from a much bigger clone, this may be a read error. This rearrangement joins TRBV12-3 or TRBV12-4 to TRBJ1-1; TRBD1 is a possible D gene (5 bases). V was shortened by 6 bases and J by 2 bases, with 13 bases between the two germline ends. The length of the CDR3 is 14 residues. CDR3 nucleotide sequence: TGTGCCAGCAGGAAAACGGGACGCAACACTGAAGCTTTCTTT. This sequence encodes CASRKTGRNTEAFF.

This clonotype was seen many times. The V gene is TRBV20-1, the J gene TRBJ1-3; no firm D call. The CDR3 contains 19 residues. V was clipped by 0 bases and J by 0 bases, with 21 bases between them. CDR1 and CDR2 from the germline V gene are DFQATT and SNEGSKA (reference sequence). The CDR3 bases are TGCAGTGCTAGAGATCCGATCAGGCGGCCCTCCCTCTCTGGAAACACCATATATTTT. Encoded protein: CSARDPIRRPSLSGNTIYF.

For this clonotype: This clone may be a read error of a much larger clone one base away. This chain uses TRBV14 with TRBJ2-5; D is unclear. This CDR3 spans 12 amino acids. Germline V gene data show CDR1 as SGHDN and CDR2 as FVKESK. The V and J ends lost 3 bases and 5 bases respectively, with 7 bases between them. The CDR3 nucleotides are TGTGCCAGCAGCCATTATGGGGAGACCCAGTACTTC. It encodes CASSHYGETQYF.

V gene TRBV27 combines with J gene TRBJ1-5; the match to TRBD1 covers 7 bases. Germline trimming cut 4 bases from V and 6 bases from J; bases unmatched to any gene: 3. CDR1 MNHEY and CDR2 SMNVEV come from the germline V gene (reference sequence). This CDR3 comprises 13 residues. The CDR3 is CASSSSGGQPQHF. The CDR3 DNA reads as TGTGCCAGCAGTTCATCAGGGGGTCAGCCCCAGCATTTT.

This clonotype came up a few times. This sequence joins TRBV3-1 and TRBJ1-2, with a weak D call TRBD1 (5 bases). Germline CDR1 and CDR2: LGHDT and YNNKEL (reference sequence). Trimming shortened V by 0 bases and J by 5 bases, and 13 bases separated the two germline ends. The CDR3 runs to 15 residues. For the CDR3, the DNA is TGTGCCAGCAGCCAAGATCAGGGTCTGAGTTATGGCTACACCTTC. Translated: CASSQDQGLSYGYTF.

This clonotype was counted ten times or more. For the CDR3, the DNA is TGCGCCAGCAGCTTTACAGGGTCCAACAATGAGCAGTTCTTC. Translation gives CASSFTGSNNEQFF. The gene calls are TRBV5-1 and TRBJ2-1; tentative D call: TRBD1 (6 bases). Trimming took 2 bases from V and 5 from J, leaving 11 bases between them. The CDR3 runs to 14 residues. Germline-derived CDR1 and CDR2 are SGHRS and YFSETQ.

This clonotype was observed many times. The chain links TRBV7-3 to TRBJ1-5; the D is unclear. The germline CDR1 and CDR2 sequences are SGHTA and FQGTGA. The CDR3 is 13 residues long. V gave up 2 bases and J gave up 5 bases, with 7 bases separating them. CDR3: CASSLGPYQPQHF. The CDR3 DNA is TGTGCCAGCAGCTTAGGACCCTATCAGCCCCAGCATTTT.

This clonotype was observed at least ten times. This chain connects TRBV20-1 to TRBJ1-1; TRBD1 agrees at 9 bases. The CDR3 is 13 amino acids. V was clipped by 5 bases and J by 4 bases; unmatched bases: 5. Per germline, CDR1 DFQATT and CDR2 SNEGSKA (reference sequence). CDR3 in DNA: TGCAGTGCTTTTCGACAGGGGGGCACTGAAGCTTTCTTT. Its translation is CSAFRQGGTEAFF.

This clonotype was observed many times. The chain combines TRBV10-3 with TRBJ1-1; D possibly corresponds to TRBD1 (6 bases). This CDR3 has 14 amino acids. CDR1 is ENHRY and CDR2 is SYGVKD in the germline V gene. The V gene lost 1 base and the J gene lost 4 bases, with 10 bases spanning the gap. CDR3 sequence: CAISEWGGGTEAFF. The DNA for the CDR3 is TGTGCCATCAGTGAGTGGGGAGGGGGCACTGAAGCTTTCTTT.

In its sample, this clonotype was seen many times. The V call is TRBV9, the J call TRBJ2-3; no clear D. CDR1 SGDLS and CDR2 YYNGEE come from the germline V gene. Trimming removed 2 bases at V and 4 bases at J, with 8 bases between. CDR3 size: 13 residues. The DNA for the CDR3 is TGTGCCAGCAGCGTCAACACGGCAGATACGCAGTATTTT. This translates into CASSVNTADTQYF.

This clonotype appeared many times. V gene TRBV4-1 combines with J gene TRBJ1-1; the match to TRBD1 covers 7 bases. With V trimmed by 4 bases and J by 5 bases, 7 bases remained unmatched. This CDR3 has 14 amino acids. CDR1 MGHRA and CDR2 YSYEKL come from the germline V gene. In DNA, the CDR3 is TGCGCCAGCAGCCTACAGGGGCCGGGGACTGAAGCTTTCTTT. Translated: CASSLQGPGTEAFF.

This clonotype was recorded at least ten times. The chain uses TRBV18 and TRBJ2-1; D remains ambiguous. From germline, CDR1 is KGHSH and CDR2 LQKENI. The CDR3 has 14 amino acids. V was trimmed by 3 bases and J by 4 bases, leaving 10 bases between them. In DNA form, the CDR3 reads TGTGCCAGCTCACCCTATCCGGGTTACAATGAGCAGTTCTTC. Its protein product is CASSPYPGYNEQFF.

This clonotype was seen repeatedly, ten times or more. The chain employs TRBV18 and TRBJ1-1; D is ambiguous. This CDR3 is built from 13 residues. Per germline, CDR1 KGHSH and CDR2 LQKENI. The V end was cut by 3 bases, the J end by 3 bases, with 8 bases between. CDR3 loop: CASSPPADTEAFF. As DNA, the CDR3 is TGTGCCAGCTCACCTCCCGCAGACACTGAAGCTTTCTTT.

The CDR3 sequence is CASSQDPPSTSPNQPQHF. The CDR3, as DNA: TGTGCCAGCAGCCAAGACCCCCCGAGCACCAGCCCCAATCAGCCCCAGCATTTT. The chain uses TRBV3-1 and TRBJ1-5; no firm D call. The V end was cut by 0 bases, the J end by 3 bases, with 18 bases between. The CDR3 runs to 18 residues. The V gene's germline CDR1 is LGHDT and CDR2 YNNKEL (reference sequence). Full variable domain (rest looked up from reference TRBV3-1 and TRBJ1-5): DTAVSQTPKYLVTQMGNDKSIKCEQNLGHDTMYWYKQDSKKFLKIMFSYNNKELIINETVPNRFSPKSPDKAHLNLHINSLELGDSAVYFCASSQDPPSTSPNQPQHFGDGTRLSIL.

In this sample, this clonotype turned up many times. Written as DNA, the CDR3 is TGTGCCAGCAGTGCAACAGGGACCAGGGGGGAGACCCAGTACTTC. Residues: CASSATGTRGETQYF. This rearrangement joins TRBV6-1 to TRBJ2-5; 7 bases are a match to TRBD1. The CDR3 has 15 residues. V lost 4 bases and J lost 5; bases outside the gene matches: 10. Per the germline V gene, CDR1 is MNHNS and CDR2 is SASEGT.

In its sample, this clonotype was seen many times. The genes are TRBV4-2 and TRBJ2-7; TRBD2 matches at 11 bases. The CDR3 totals 16 residues. Germline V gene sequence: CDR1 LGHNA, CDR2 YNFKEQ. The junction had 7 bases not matched to a gene; V was cut back by 1 base and J by 5 bases. DNA of the CDR3: TGTGCCAGCAGCCAAGTCGCTAGCGGGGGGTCCCACGAGCAGTACTTC. It yields the protein CASSQVASGGSHEQYF.